This record looks at one T cell receptor (beta chain) sequence and its context. Its antigen is unknown. PCR was performed using 60 Vbeta and 13 Jbeta primers. Profiled with immunoSEQ multiplex PCR; TCRdb holds only in-frame clones, not every one. Of around 220,000 clones listed, 70% to 80% are singletons. These data are taken from a study of cytomegalovirus exposure and HLA in healthy donors. As for the study in general: HLA-typed donors were the source of roughly 80 million unique TCRs held in an early data release. Study-wide findings and caveats: Presence/absence analyses rested on an assumption that sequencing depth was roughly uniform across donors. A link between a missense DCLRE1C variant and TCR beta V- and J-gene trimming emerged from a later analysis. Relative to equally common others, HLA-associated TCR beta chains showed greater clonal expansion in a later analysis.

V was cut by 4 bases and J by 1 base, with 15 bases left in between. The CDR3 is 16 residues long. The germline gives CDR1 SNHLY, CDR2 FYNNEI. The rearrangement uses TRBV2 and TRBJ2-3; tentatively, D is TRBD1 (5 bases). This receptor was taken from a girl aged 2 to 10 in good health and CMV-seronegative. The sample comprised PBMCs. CDR3 loop: CASSGPRREGTDTQYF. The CDR3 nucleotides read TGTGCCAGCAGTGGGCCCCGCAGGGAAGGCACAGATACGCAGTATTTT.